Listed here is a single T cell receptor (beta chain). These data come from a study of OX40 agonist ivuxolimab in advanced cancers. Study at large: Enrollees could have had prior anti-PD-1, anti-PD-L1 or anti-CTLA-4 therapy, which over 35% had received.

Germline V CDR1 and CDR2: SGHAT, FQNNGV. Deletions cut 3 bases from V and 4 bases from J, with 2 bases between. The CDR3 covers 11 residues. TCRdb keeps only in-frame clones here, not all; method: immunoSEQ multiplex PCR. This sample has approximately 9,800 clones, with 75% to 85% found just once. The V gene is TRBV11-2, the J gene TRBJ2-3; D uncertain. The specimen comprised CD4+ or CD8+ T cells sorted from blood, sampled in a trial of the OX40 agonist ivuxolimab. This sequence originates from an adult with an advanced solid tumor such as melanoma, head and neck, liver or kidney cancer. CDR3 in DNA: TGTGCCAGCAGCTTCCCAGATACGCAGTATTTT. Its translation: CASSFPDTQYF.